This T cell receptor (beta chain) was captured in a study of shared clonotypes between healthy human individuals. Study as a whole: The study enrolled two women and a few men aged 18 to 49.

The CDR3 length is 13 residues. Trimming pared 7 bases from V and 1 base from J, leaving 10 bases between. Germline V lookup: CDR1 SNHLY, CDR2 FYNNEI. Replicate PCRs run on sorted subsets employed approximately 0.2 ug DNA, approximately 30,000 T cell genomes. Here immunoSEQ multiplex PCR was the method, and the copy in TCRdb shows in-frame clones only, minus some. The table shows some 2,000,000 clones, with approximately 95% occurring only once. The rearrangement joins TRBV2 to TRBJ1-1, with D tentatively TRBD1 (5 bases). Sequencing input: naive CD4+ T cells sorted from blood. Subset noted: CD45RA+ positively selected. This receptor was identified in a man younger than 35 in good health. The CDR3 spells CASKGDGNTEAFF. The CDR3 nucleotides are TGTGCCAGCAAAGGGGACGGGAACACTGAAGCTTTCTTT.